These 2 T cell receptor beta chains originate from one sample sequenced in a study of cytomegalovirus exposure and HLA in healthy donors (dated by TCRdb to about 2017). Library prep was done by the immunoSEQ multiplex PCR assay. For the multiplex PCR, a mixture combining 60 forward primers for TCR Vbeta segments and 13 reverse primers for TCR Jbeta segments was used. Sourced from immuneACCESS, this table was stored by TCRdb with only in-frame sequences that have V and J called. A share of the clones is absent; for the studies checked, an unresolved V gene accounts for under half, and the remainder has no known explanation. This sample has around 130,000 clones in its table, and over 60% of those were observed once. The top ten hold roughly 2% of the sample. Sequenced input: PBMCs. The receptors derive from a man younger than 30 in good health and CMV-seronegative.

The CDR3 protein is CASSLLDRVETKNIQYF. CDR3 DNA: TGTGCCAGCAGTTTGTTGGACAGGGTTGAGACCAAAAACATTCAGTACTTC. The chain uses TRBV28 and TRBJ2-4; 8 bases are a match to TRBD1. The junction had 9 bases not matched to a gene; V was cut back by 3 bases and J by 2 bases. Germline V lookup: CDR1 MDHEN, CDR2 SYDVKM. There are 17 residues in the CDR3.

V gene TRBV4-3 combines with J gene TRBJ2-1, with TRBD2 matching over 7 bases. The V segment lost 0 bases and the J segment 3 bases; nucleotides outside the gene matches: 11. Germline CDR1 LGHNA, CDR2 YSLEER. This CDR3 has 18 residues. In DNA, the CDR3 is TGCGCCAGCAGCCAAGAGCTAGCTAGCGGCGGAGGCTACAATGAGCAGTTCTTC. It is translated as CASSQELASGGGYNEQFF.